This TCR beta chain is drawn from a study of patients and donors after allogeneic stem cell transplantation. Trimming removed 4 bases at V and 2 bases at J, with 8 bases between. Germline assignment: CDR1 SGHTA and CDR2 FQGNSA. The CDR3 runs 13 residues. TCRdb independently ran MiXCR on the RT-PCR reads; one entry per CDR3 protein. The sample lists around 150,000 distinct CDR3 sequences; over 25% were seen once. This clonotype came up a few times. The sequencing input was blood, either unsorted or a sorted T cell fraction (not recorded which). The chain joins TRBV7-2 to TRBJ2-5; D unresolved. This sequence originates from a human donor who was either an allogeneic HSCT recipient or a stem cell or donor lymphocyte infusion donor (not recorded which). It is not recorded whose cells these are; they may come from a transplant donor. The chain's CDR3 is CASSSQRQETQYF. The CDR3 DNA sequence: TGTGCCAGCAGCTCACAGAGGCAAGAGACCCAGTACTTC. Using reference TRBV7-2 and TRBJ2-5 for the parts outside the CDR3, the full variable domain is GAGVSQSPSNKVTEKGKDVELRCDPISGHTALYWYRQSLGQGLEFLIYFQGNSAPDKSGLPSDRFSAERTGGSVSTLTIQRTQQEDSAVYLCASSSQRQETQYFGPGTRLLVL.